This T cell receptor (beta chain) emerged from a study of T-cell memory formation after mild COVID-19 (dated by TCRdb to the early 2020s). Describing the broader study: Most TCR sequence clusters were specific to one of the two donors. The cohort was made up of two young adult volunteers, one female and one male, who were previously healthy. Longitudinal TCRalpha and TCRbeta repertoire sequencing tracked T-cell clones expanding and contracting after mild COVID-19 in two donors.

Instrument used: Illumina NovaSeq 6000. TCRalpha and TCRbeta cDNA libraries were built by 5'RACE with constant-segment primers, adding sample barcodes and unique molecular identifiers. Trizol reagent was used to extract RNA from every sample. Library amplification was performed in two PCR steps, and a second sample barcode and Illumina TruSeq adapters were introduced in the second step. Sequencing of libraries was performed on an Illumina NovaSeq with 2 x 150 bp paired-end reads. In the original analysis: Reads were demultiplexed and collapsed into UMI-guided consensus sequences with migec v1.2.7. With mixcr v2.1.11, UMI consensuses were aligned to TRA and TRB V and J templates and assembled into clonotypes. A clonotype was counted as expanded or contracted only if both edgeR and NoisET called the change significant, with noise models trained on biological replicates. For edgeR calls, a false discovery rate-adjusted p below 0.01 and a log2 fold-change threshold of 1 were applied. As an exploratory analysis of dynamics, max-normalized trajectories of the 1000 most abundant clonotypes were examined with PCA combined with hierarchical clustering. Separately sequenced CD4+ and CD8+ repertoires were used to assign the CD4 or CD8 phenotype of responding clones. Clones were called with MiXCR by TCRdb after fastp trimmed the public reads at Q25, and only in-frame beta chains were retained. Each CDR3 protein appears once, grouped with its most common genes and DNA. V and J calls and clone size were set by TCRdb, not the authors. The sample records some 320,000 distinct CDR3 sequences, roughly an eighth of which are singletons. Together, the top ten hold 21% of the sample.

In the case of this clonotype: It lacks a known antigen. Base qualities are not provided; no much larger clone lies one nucleotide away.

Ficoll-Paque density gradient centrifugation was used to isolate PBMCs. The CDR3 has 19 amino acids, counting the end cysteine and phenylalanine. Kept here is only the CDR3 DNA, which spans 57 bases and is read in frame from base 1. CDR1 is given as LNHNV and CDR2 as YYDKDF, both from the germline V gene (reference sequence). The germline ends are 23 bases apart after V is trimmed by 0 bases and J by 5 bases. Study-wide findings and limitations: Only a couple of mild cases were covered in the study, and larger cohorts including severe cases with pre-infection samples were considered necessary. Contracting CD4+ clones were located mainly in the CM and EM memory subsets, whereas CD8+ clones were found to be enriched in EMRA. The detection of some responding clones in pre-infection memory suggests that pre-existing cross-reactive memory T cells joined the SARS-CoV-2 response. Clones contracting from day 15 to 85 had balanced CD4/CD8 phenotypes, while a second wave expanding from day 15 to 37 was biased towards CD4+. SARS-CoV-2 specificity of the second-wave clones peaking on day 37 was not confirmed.

The chain is made from TRBV15 and TRBJ2-1, with a weak D call of TRBD1 (5 bases match). The sample consisted of PBMCs or a T cell subset sorted from them (not recorded which). This receptor was obtained from a man aged 18 to 30 who had mild COVID-19 (a few samples of this study predate the infection). The sample titles of this study are shuffled in the database, so cell type and time point are left out; the donor was told from shared clones. The CDR3 corresponds to CATSRDPVSNRILNNEQFF. The DNA is TGTGCCACCAGCAGAGATCCGGTATCTAACAGGATTTTGAACAATGAGCAGTTCTTC.